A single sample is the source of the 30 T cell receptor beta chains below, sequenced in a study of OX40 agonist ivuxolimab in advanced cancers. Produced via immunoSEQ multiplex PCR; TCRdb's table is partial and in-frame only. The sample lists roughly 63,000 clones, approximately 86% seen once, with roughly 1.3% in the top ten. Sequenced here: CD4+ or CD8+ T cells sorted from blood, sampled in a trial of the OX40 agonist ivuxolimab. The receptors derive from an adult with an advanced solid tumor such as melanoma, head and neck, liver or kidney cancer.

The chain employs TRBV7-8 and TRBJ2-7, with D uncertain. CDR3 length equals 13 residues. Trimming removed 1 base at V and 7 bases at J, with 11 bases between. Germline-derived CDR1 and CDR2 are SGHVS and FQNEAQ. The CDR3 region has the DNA TGTGCCAGCAGCTTAGGGATCGTAAGGGAGCAGTACTTC. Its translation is CASSLGIVREQYF.

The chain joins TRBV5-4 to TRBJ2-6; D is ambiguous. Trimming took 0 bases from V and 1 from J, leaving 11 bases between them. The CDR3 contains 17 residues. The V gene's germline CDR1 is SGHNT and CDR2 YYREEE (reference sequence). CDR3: CASSLGFSGSGANVLTF. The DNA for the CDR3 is TGTGCCAGCAGCTTGGGGTTTTCTGGTTCTGGGGCCAACGTCCTGACTTTC.

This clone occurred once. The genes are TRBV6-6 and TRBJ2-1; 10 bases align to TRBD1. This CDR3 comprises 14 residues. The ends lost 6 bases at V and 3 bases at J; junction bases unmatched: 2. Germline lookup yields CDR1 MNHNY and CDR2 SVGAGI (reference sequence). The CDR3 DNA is TGTGCCAGCAGCCGGACAGGGGGCTACAATGAGCAGTTCTTC. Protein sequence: CASSRTGGYNEQFF.

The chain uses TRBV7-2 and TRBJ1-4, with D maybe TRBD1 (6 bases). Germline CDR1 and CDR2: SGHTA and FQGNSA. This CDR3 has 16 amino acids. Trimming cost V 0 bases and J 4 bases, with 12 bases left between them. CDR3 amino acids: CASSLAGAGRNEKLFF. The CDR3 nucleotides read TGTGCCAGCAGCTTAGCGGGGGCAGGCCGTAATGAAAAACTGTTTTTT.

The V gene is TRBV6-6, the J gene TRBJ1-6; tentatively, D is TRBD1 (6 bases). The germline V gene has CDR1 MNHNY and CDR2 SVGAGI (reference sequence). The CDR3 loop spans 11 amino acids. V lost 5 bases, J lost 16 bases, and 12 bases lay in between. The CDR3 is CASSPGTSLHF. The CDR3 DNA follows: TGTGCCAGCAGTCCCGGGACATCTCTCCACTTT.

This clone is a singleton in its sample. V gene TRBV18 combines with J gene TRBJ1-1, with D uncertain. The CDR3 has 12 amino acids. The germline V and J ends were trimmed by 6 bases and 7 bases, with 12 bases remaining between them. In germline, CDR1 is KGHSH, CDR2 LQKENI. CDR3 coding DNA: TGTGCCAGCTCTTCGATTGAAGATGAAGCTTTCTTT. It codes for CASSSIEDEAFF.

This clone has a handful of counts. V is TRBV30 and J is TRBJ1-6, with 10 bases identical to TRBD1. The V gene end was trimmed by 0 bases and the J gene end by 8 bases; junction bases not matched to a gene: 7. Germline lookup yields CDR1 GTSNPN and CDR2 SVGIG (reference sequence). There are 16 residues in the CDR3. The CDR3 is CAWSVLGGTGDSPLHF. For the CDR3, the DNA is TGTGCCTGGAGTGTACTAGGGGGGACAGGGGATTCACCCCTCCACTTT.

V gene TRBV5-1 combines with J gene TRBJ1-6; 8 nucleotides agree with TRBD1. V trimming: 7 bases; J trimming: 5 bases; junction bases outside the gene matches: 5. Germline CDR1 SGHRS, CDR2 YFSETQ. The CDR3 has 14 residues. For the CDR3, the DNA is TGCGCCAGCGCCCAGGGGGCGAATAATTCACCCCTCCACTTT. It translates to CASAQGANNSPLHF.

The CDR3 sequence is CASSLAPAAYGYTF. DNA for the CDR3: TGTGCCAGCAGCTTAGCGCCGGCAGCCTATGGCTACACCTTC. The chain links TRBV7-8 to TRBJ1-2; D ambiguous. V lost 0 bases and J lost 4, with 9 bases in between. Germline V lookup: CDR1 SGHVS, CDR2 FQNEAQ. The CDR3 is made up of 14 amino acids.

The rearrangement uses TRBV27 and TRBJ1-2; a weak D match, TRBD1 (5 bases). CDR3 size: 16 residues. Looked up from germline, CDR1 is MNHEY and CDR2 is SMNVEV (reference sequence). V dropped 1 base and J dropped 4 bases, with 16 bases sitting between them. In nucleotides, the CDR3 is TGTGCCAGCAGTTTATTGGGGACGCCTGCCCGCTATGGCTACACCTTC. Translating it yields CASSLLGTPARYGYTF.

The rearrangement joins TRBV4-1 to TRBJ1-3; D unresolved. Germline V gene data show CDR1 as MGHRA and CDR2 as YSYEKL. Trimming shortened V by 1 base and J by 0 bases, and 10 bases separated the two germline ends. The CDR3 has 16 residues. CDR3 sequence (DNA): TGCGCCAGCAGCCAAGGGGTGGGCTACTCTGGAAACACCATATATTTT. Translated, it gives CASSQGVGYSGNTIYF.

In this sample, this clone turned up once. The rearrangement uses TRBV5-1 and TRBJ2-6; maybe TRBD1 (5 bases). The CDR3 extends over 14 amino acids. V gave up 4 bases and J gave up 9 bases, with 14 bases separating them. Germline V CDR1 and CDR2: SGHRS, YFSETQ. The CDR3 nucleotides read TGCGCCAGCAGCGGGGCCGATAGACTCAACGTCCTGACTTTC. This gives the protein CASSGADRLNVLTF.

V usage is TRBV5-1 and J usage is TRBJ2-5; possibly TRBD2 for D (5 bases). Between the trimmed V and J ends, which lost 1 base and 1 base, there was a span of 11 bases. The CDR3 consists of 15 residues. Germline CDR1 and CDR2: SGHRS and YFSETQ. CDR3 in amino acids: CASSLIPGTQETQYF. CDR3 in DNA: TGCGCCAGCAGCTTGATTCCGGGAACCCAAGAGACCCAGTACTTC.

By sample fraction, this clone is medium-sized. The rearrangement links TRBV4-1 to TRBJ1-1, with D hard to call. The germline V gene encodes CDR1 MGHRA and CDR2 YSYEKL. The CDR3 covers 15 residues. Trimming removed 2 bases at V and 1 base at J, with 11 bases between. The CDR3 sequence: CASSQLTTGNTEAFF. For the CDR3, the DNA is TGCGCCAGCAGCCAATTAACGACGGGGAACACTGAAGCTTTCTTT.

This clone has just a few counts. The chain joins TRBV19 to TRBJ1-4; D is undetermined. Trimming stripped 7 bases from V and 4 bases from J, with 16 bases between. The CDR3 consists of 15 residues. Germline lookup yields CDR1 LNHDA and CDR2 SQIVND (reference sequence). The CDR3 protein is CASKDRLGGNEKLFF. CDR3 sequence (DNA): TGTGCCAGTAAAGATCGTCTCGGAGGTAATGAAAAACTGTTTTTT.

CDR3 residues: CASSIGTSPETQYF. CDR3 DNA sequence: TGTGCCAGTAGTATTGGGACTAGCCCAGAGACCCAGTACTTC. This chain connects TRBV19 to TRBJ2-5; 9 bases agree with TRBD2. The CDR3 is 14 amino acids. V was pared by 3 bases and J by 4 bases, with 3 bases of the junction left unmatched. Germline V CDR1 and CDR2: LNHDA, SQIVND (reference sequence).

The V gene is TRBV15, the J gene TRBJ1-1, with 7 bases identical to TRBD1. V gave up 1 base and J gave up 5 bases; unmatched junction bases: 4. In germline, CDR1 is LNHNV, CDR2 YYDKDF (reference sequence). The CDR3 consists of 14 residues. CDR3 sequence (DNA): TGTGCCACCAGCAGAGGACAGGGTTGGACTGAAGCTTTCTTT. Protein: CATSRGQGWTEAFF.

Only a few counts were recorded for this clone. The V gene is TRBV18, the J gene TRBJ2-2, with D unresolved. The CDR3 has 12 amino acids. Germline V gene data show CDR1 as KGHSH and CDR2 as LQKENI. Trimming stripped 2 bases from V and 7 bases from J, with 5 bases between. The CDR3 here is CASSPRNGELFF. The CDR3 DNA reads TGTGCCAGCTCACCAAGGAACGGGGAGCTGTTTTTT.

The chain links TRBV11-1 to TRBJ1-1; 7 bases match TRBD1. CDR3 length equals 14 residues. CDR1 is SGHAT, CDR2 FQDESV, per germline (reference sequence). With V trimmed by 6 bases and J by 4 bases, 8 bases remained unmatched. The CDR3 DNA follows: TGTGCCAGCAGATCGGGACAGCCTCGCACTGAAGCTTTCTTT. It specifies CASRSGQPRTEAFF.

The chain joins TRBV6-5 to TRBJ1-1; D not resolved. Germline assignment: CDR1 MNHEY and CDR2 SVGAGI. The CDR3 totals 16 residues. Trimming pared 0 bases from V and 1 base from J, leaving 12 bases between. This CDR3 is CASSYSSRTPNTEAFF. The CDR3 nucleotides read TGTGCCAGCAGTTACTCGTCAAGAACACCGAACACTGAAGCTTTCTTT.

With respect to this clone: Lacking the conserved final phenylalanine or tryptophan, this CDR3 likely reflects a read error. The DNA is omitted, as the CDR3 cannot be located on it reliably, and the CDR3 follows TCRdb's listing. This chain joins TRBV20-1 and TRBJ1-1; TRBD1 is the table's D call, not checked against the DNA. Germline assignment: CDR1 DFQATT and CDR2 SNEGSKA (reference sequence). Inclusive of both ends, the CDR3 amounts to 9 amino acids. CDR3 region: CSARGRFSR.

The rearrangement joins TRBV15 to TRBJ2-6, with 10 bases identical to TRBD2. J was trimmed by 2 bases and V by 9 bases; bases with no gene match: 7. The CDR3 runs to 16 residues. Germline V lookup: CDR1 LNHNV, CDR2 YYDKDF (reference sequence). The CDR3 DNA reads TGTGCCACTAGCGGGGGGCCCTCAGCTGGGGCCAACGTCCTGACTTTC. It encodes CATSGGPSAGANVLTF. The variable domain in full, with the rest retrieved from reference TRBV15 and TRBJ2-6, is DAMVIQNPRYQVTQFGKPVTLSCSQTLNHNVMYWYQQKSSQAPKLLFHYYDKDFNNEADTPDNFQSRRPNTSFCFLDIRSPGLGDTAMYLCATSGGPSAGANVLTFGAGSRLTVL.

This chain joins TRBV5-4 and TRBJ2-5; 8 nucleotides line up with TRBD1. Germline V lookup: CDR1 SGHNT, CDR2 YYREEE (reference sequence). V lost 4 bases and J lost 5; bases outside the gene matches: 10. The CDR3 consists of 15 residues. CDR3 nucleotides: TGTGCCAGCAGCGGGATGGACAGGGCCTTGGAGACCCAGTACTTC. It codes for CASSGMDRALETQYF.

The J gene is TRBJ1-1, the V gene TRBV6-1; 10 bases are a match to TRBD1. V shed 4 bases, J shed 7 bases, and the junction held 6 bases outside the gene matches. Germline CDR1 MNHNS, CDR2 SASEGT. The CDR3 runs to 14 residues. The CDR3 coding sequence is TGTGCCAGCAGTGTGAGACAGGGGGCAGGTGAAGCTTTCTTT. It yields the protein CASSVRQGAGEAFF.

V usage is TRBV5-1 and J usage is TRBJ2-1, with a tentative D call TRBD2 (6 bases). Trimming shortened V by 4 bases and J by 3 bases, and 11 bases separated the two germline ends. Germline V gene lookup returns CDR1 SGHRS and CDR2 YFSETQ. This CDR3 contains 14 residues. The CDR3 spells CASSAGSGYNEQFF. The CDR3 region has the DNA TGCGCCAGCAGCGCGGGTAGCGGCTACAATGAGCAGTTCTTC.

CDR3 in amino acids: CASSYRGKDSPLHF. The CDR3 nucleotides read TGTGCCAGCAGCTACAGGGGAAAGGATTCACCCCTCCACTTT. J is TRBJ1-6 and V is TRBV11-2; 7 nucleotides line up with TRBD1. V lost 4 bases and J lost 8; bases outside the gene matches: 5. The CDR3 extends over 14 amino acids. Germline lookup yields CDR1 SGHAT and CDR2 FQNNGV.

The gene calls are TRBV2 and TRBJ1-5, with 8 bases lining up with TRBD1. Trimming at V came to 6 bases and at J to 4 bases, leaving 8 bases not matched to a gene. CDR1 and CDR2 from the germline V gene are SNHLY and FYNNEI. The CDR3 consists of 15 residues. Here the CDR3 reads CASSAGQGMNQPQHF. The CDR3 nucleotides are TGTGCCAGCAGCGCAGGACAGGGCATGAATCAGCCCCAGCATTTT. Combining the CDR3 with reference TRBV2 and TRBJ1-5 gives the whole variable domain EPEVTQTPSHQVTQMGQEVILRCVPISNHLYFYWYRQILGQKVEFLVSFYNNEISEKSEIFDDQFSVERPDGSNFTLKIRSTKLEDSAMYFCASSAGQGMNQPQHFGDGTRLSIL.

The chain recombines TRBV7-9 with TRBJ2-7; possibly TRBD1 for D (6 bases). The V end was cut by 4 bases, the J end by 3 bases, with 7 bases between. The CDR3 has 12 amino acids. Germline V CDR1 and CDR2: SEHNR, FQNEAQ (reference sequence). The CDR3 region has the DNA TGTGCCAGCAGCTCACAGGGCTACGAGCAGTACTTC. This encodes CASSSQGYEQYF.

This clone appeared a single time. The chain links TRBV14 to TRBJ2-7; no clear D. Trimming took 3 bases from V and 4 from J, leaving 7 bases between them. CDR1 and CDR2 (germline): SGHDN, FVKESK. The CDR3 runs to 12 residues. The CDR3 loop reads CASSQTRYEQYF. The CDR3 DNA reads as TGTGCCAGCAGCCAGACCAGGTACGAGCAGTACTTC.

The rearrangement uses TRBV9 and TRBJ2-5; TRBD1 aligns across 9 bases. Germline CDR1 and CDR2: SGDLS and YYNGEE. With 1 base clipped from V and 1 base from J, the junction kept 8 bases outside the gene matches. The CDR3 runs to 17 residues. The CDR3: CASSVTITTGGQETQYF. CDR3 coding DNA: TGTGCCAGCAGCGTAACCATAACGACAGGGGGCCAAGAGACCCAGTACTTC.